Presented here are 15 T cell receptor beta chains from one specimen sequenced in a study of vaccination and CD4 T cells after COVID-19. The Oncomine TCR Beta short-read assay sequenced DNA from cultured CD4+ T cells. TCRdb re-called the PCR reads through MiXCR, storing one row per CDR3 protein. The sample includes just over 9,500 distinct CDR3 sequences, around 49% seen only once; the top ten take roughly 22%. Noted treatment: roughly ten-day PBMC culture with coronavirus spike peptide pools or control peptides (ViraFEST assay). Their antigens remain unidentified. The specimen sequenced was CD4+ T cells from blood, cultured in vitro. These receptors originate from a human donor who had recovered from COVID-19.

This sequence joins TRBV5-1 and TRBJ1-2, with D hard to call. Germline V gene sequence: CDR1 SGHRS, CDR2 YFSETQ. The V end was cut by 5 bases, the J end by 2 bases, with 7 bases between. The CDR3 length is 12 residues. The DNA of the CDR3 is TGCGCCAGCAGGGTGGGGAACTATGGCTACACCTTC. Protein: CASRVGNYGYTF.

This chain links TRBV20-1 with TRBJ2-3; tentative D call: TRBD1 (5 bases). Trimming pared 3 bases from V and 4 bases from J, leaving 14 bases between. Per the germline V gene, CDR1 is DFQATT and CDR2 is SNEGSKA (reference sequence). There are 14 residues in the CDR3. The CDR3 here is CSASNSQGADTQYF. The CDR3 DNA reads as TGCAGTGCTAGCAACTCACAAGGGGCAGATACGCAGTATTTT.

The chain carries TRBV6-1 and TRBJ1-6, with D perhaps TRBD1 (5 bases). Germline CDR1 and CDR2: MNHNS and SASEGT. The V and J ends lost 9 bases and 6 bases respectively, with 12 bases between them. The CDR3 is 13 residues long. This chain's CDR3 is CASKGNFNSPLHF. CDR3 in DNA: TGTGCCAGTAAGGGGAATTTTAATTCACCCCTCCACTTT.

This clonotype was counted once. V gene TRBV7-2 combines with J gene TRBJ2-3; no definite D call. The germline V gene has CDR1 SGHTA and CDR2 FQGNSA. The ends were cut back, 0 bases at V and 1 base at J, with 8 bases in the middle. This CDR3 comprises 15 residues. CDR3 in DNA: TGTACCAGCAGCTTAGCGCGTCCCGGCACAGATACGCAGTATTTT. Its translation is CTSSLARPGTDTQYF. Full variable domain (missing parts from reference TRBV7-2 and TRBJ2-3): GAGVSQSPSNKVTEKGKDVELRCDPISGHTALYWYRQSLGQGLEFLIYFQGNSAPDKSGLPSDRFSAERTGGSVSTLTIQRTQQEDSAVYLCTSSLARPGTDTQYFGPGTRLTVL.

This chain joins TRBV2 and TRBJ2-7, with a possible D match to TRBD2 (6 bases). Per germline, CDR1 SNHLY and CDR2 FYNNEI. The V end was cut by 5 bases, the J end by 3 bases, with 17 bases between. This CDR3 comprises 15 residues. CDR3 residues: CASSLPGRLNYEQYF. DNA of the CDR3: TGTGCCAGCAGTCTACCCGGGAGACTCAACTACGAGCAGTACTTC.

A few counts support this clonotype. J is TRBJ1-2 and V is TRBV6-5; D is unresolved. Trimming cost V 4 bases and J 4 bases, with 13 bases left between them. This CDR3 region has 14 residues. Looked up from germline, CDR1 is MNHEY and CDR2 is SVGAGI. CDR3 amino acids: CASSLGVGPYGYTF. The CDR3 bases are TGTGCCAGCAGTTTAGGTGTAGGCCCCTATGGCTACACCTTC.

V and J are TRBV6-2 or TRBV6-3 and TRBJ1-2; D is ambiguous. The ends were cut back, 7 bases at V and 2 bases at J, with 14 bases in the middle. The CDR3 covers 14 residues. Germline-derived CDR1 and CDR2 are MNHEY and SVGEGT. The CDR3 sequence: CASTKDGVNYGYTF. DNA of the CDR3: TGTGCCAGCACCAAGGACGGAGTCAACTATGGCTACACCTTC.

This clonotype was recorded only once. The chain links TRBV15 to TRBJ1-2; maybe TRBD1 (6 bases). Germline V lookup: CDR1 LNHNV, CDR2 YYDKDF (reference sequence). Trimming removed 11 bases at V and 5 bases at J, with 24 bases between. There are 15 residues in the CDR3. The CDR3, as DNA: TGTGCCCAAGAGGGGTCATGGGGGCATTCTTATGGCTACACCTTC. Protein sequence: CAQEGSWGHSYGYTF.

This clonotype was seen more than once but under ten times. The chain carries TRBV5-1 and TRBJ1-5; D is perhaps TRBD1 (5 bases). This CDR3 comprises 14 residues. The ends were cut back, 1 base at V and 4 bases at J, with 9 bases in the middle. CDR1 is SGHRS and CDR2 is YFSETQ in the germline V gene. CDR3 region: CASSLTGENQPQHF. The DNA for the CDR3 is TGCGCCAGCAGCTTGACGGGGGAAAATCAGCCCCAGCATTTT. The full variable domain, its missing parts supplied by reference TRBV5-1 and TRBJ1-5, is KAGVTQTPRYLIKTRGQQVTLSCSPISGHRSVSWYQQTPGQGLQFLFEYFSETQRNKGNFPGRFSGRQFSNSRSEMNVSTLELGDSALYLCASSLTGENQPQHFGDGTRLSIL.

V usage is TRBV7-6 and J usage is TRBJ2-1; D is unclear. The V end lost 1 base, the J end lost 4 bases, and 8 bases lay between the germline ends. Germline V gene data show CDR1 as SGHVS and CDR2 as FNYEAQ. The CDR3 is 14 residues long. The CDR3 nucleotides read TGTGCCAGCAGCTTAGTCTCAGGTTACAATGAGCAGTTCTTC. Residues: CASSLVSGYNEQFF.

This clonotype was picked up a small number of times. J is TRBJ2-3 and V is TRBV6-2 or TRBV6-3; 12 bases line up with TRBD2. Germline V gene sequence: CDR1 MNHEY, CDR2 SVGEGT. Trimming at V came to 9 bases and at J to 2 bases, leaving 9 bases not matched to a gene. The CDR3 covers 16 residues. CDR3: CASPPSGRASTDTQYF. The DNA for the CDR3 is TGTGCCAGTCCTCCTAGCGGGAGGGCTTCCACAGATACGCAGTATTTT.

V and J are TRBV2 and TRBJ2-3; TRBD1 is a possible D gene (6 bases). The germline V gene encodes CDR1 SNHLY and CDR2 FYNNEI. The CDR3 extends over 16 amino acids. The V end lost 6 bases, the J end lost 0 bases, and 16 bases lay between the germline ends. The CDR3 coding sequence is TGTGCCAGCAGACCCGATAGACAGGACAGCACAGATACGCAGTATTTT. The encoded protein is CASRPDRQDSTDTQYF.

The genes are TRBV6-1 and TRBJ1-1; D is undetermined. From germline, CDR1 is MNHNS and CDR2 SASEGT. V dropped 8 bases and J dropped 4 bases, with 8 bases sitting between them. The CDR3 extends over 11 amino acids. CDR3 in DNA: TGTGCCAGCGGCATCGCCACTGAAGCTTTCTTT. Its protein is CASGIATEAFF.

This clonotype was counted once. The missing conserved phenylalanine or tryptophan at the end of this CDR3 makes a read error likely. The V call is TRBV19, the J call TRBJ2-1, with a weak D call TRBD2 (6 bases). This CDR3 contains 12 residues. CDR1 and CDR2 (germline): LNHDA, SQIVND (reference sequence). V was trimmed by 4 bases and J by 10 bases, leaving 11 bases between them. CDR3 residues: CASSTGREEQFL. The CDR3 nucleotides are TGTGCCAGTAGTACAGGGCGGGAAGAGCAGTTCCTC.

The chain carries TRBV28 and TRBJ1-3, with TRBD1 as a possible D gene (5 bases). Trimming cost V 1 base and J 2 bases, with 9 bases left between them. There are 15 residues in the CDR3. Per germline, CDR1 MDHEN and CDR2 SYDVKM. The CDR3 here is CASSLFQGAGNTIYF. The CDR3 nucleotides are TGTGCCAGCAGTTTATTCCAGGGAGCTGGAAACACCATATATTTT.